Presented here are 19 T cell receptor beta chains from one specimen sequenced in a study of Ad26.COV2.S vaccination and SARS-CoV-2 variants (dated by TCRdb to the early 2020s). The treatment or condition label, as the study defines it: roughly 19 received Ad26.COV2.S at low or high dose, single or two shots; about five received placebo; per-sample allocation not given. For vaccine and placebo recipients, the sequenced repertoires came from samples collected on day 63 after the first injection. The library relied on the immunoSEQ multiplex PCR assay. Not all clones reach the TCRdb copy of this immuneACCESS table, which keeps in-frame sequences only. Checked studies attribute under half of the gap to unresolved V genes and leave the rest unexplained. The sample includes 430,000 or so clones, with 89% observed a single time. The top ten clones comprise over 2% of the sample. Sequenced material: peripheral blood, taken in a trial of Ad26.COV2.S vaccine versus placebo. The receptors shown here come from a person aged 18-65 years who received the Ad26.COV2.S COVID-19 vaccine or a placebo.

V usage is TRBV7-9 and J usage is TRBJ1-6; D gene unclear. This CDR3 contains 13 residues. CDR1 and CDR2 from the germline V gene are SEHNR and FQNEAQ (reference sequence). The V end lost 6 bases, the J end lost 10 bases, and 13 bases lay between the germline ends. The CDR3 region is CASSDMSWSPLHF. In nucleotides, the CDR3 is TGTGCCAGCAGTGATATGTCTTGGTCACCCCTCCACTTT.

This sequence joins TRBV7-3 and TRBJ2-3; D might be TRBD1 (6 bases). Germline V gene lookup returns CDR1 SGHTA and CDR2 FQGTGA. Trimming cost V 3 bases and J 3 bases, with 10 bases left between them. This CDR3 contains 14 residues. CDR3 sequence reads: CASSFRTATDTQYF. CDR3 in DNA: TGTGCCAGCAGCTTCCGGACAGCTACAGATACGCAGTATTTT.

CDR3 loop: CASKGTGGFYGYTF. The DNA of the CDR3 is TGTGCCAGCAAGGGGACAGGGGGCTTCTATGGCTACACCTTC. This chain links TRBV2 with TRBJ1-2, with 12 bases identical to TRBD1. Trimming took 7 bases from V and 4 from J; bases not matched to a gene: 4. This CDR3 has 14 residues. Per germline, CDR1 SNHLY and CDR2 FYNNEI.

The chain uses TRBV25-1 and TRBJ1-1; D perhaps matches TRBD1 (6 bases). In germline, CDR1 is MGHDK, CDR2 SYGVNS. The length of the CDR3 is 14 residues. The V gene lost 4 bases and the J gene lost 0 bases, with 9 bases spanning the gap. The CDR3 loop reads CASSGRTVNTEAFF. CDR3 sequence (DNA): TGTGCCAGCAGTGGCCGGACAGTGAACACTGAAGCTTTCTTT.

The rearrangement joins TRBV7-9 to TRBJ1-4; TRBD1 matches 8 bases. CDR3 size: 18 residues. Germline assignment: CDR1 SEHNR and CDR2 FQNEAQ (reference sequence). V trimming: 3 bases; J trimming: 7 bases; junction bases outside the gene matches: 16. The chain's CDR3 is CASSFRQGRKASGEKLFF. The CDR3 DNA is TGTGCCAGCAGCTTCAGACAGGGGAGGAAAGCAAGCGGTGAAAAACTGTTTTTT.

Concerning this clone: The junction differs from germline at one of its ends, possibly a read error. This chain joins TRBV2 and TRBJ2-4; TRBD1 aligns across 9 bases. This CDR3 is 12 amino acids long. Germline V gives CDR1 SNHLY, CDR2 FYNNEI. The CDR3 protein is CASSERTGVGDF. CDR3 in DNA: TGTGCCAGCAGTGAAAGGACAGGGGTTGGGGACTTC. Full variable domain (rest looked up from reference TRBV2 and TRBJ2-4): EPEVTQTPSHQVTQMGQEVILRCVPISNHLYFYWYRQILGQKVEFLVSFYNNEISEKSEIFDDQFSVERPDGSNFTLKIRSTKLEDSAMYFCASSERTGVGDFGAGTRLSVL.

This chain links TRBV6-5 with TRBJ2-5; D unresolved. Trimming removed 8 bases from V and 2 bases from J, with 9 bases in between. CDR1 and CDR2 (germline): MNHEY, SVGAGI. The CDR3 has 12 amino acids. CDR3 sequence reads: CASRSSQETQYF. The CDR3 region has the DNA TGTGCCAGCCGTAGCTCGCAAGAGACCCAGTACTTC.

The chain's CDR3 is CASSLRLAGGPQQYV. CDR3 DNA: TGTGCCAGCAGTTTAAGACTAGCGGGAGGGCCTCAGCAGTACGTC. The gene calls are TRBV6-6 and TRBJ2-7, with 14 nucleotides matching TRBD2. This CDR3 spans 15 amino acids. The trim removed 4 bases at V and 8 bases at J, leaving 7 bases unmatched. In germline, CDR1 is MNHNY, CDR2 SVGAGI (reference sequence).

The chain has TRBV6-5 and TRBJ1-2; 9 bases align to TRBD1. The CDR3 runs to 15 residues. Unmatched junction bases numbered 9, after V lost 6 bases and J lost 4 bases. Germline CDR1 is MNHEY and CDR2 is SVGAGI. The CDR3 DNA follows: TGTGCCAGCAGGCGGGACAGGGTCCTTAGCTATGGCTACACCTTC. Translated: CASRRDRVLSYGYTF.

The V gene is TRBV11-2, the J gene TRBJ2-5; maybe TRBD2 (5 bases). The V end lost 5 bases, the J end lost 7 bases, and 23 bases lay between the germline ends. Looked up from germline, CDR1 is SGHAT and CDR2 is FQNNGV. The CDR3 contains 16 residues. The CDR3 coding sequence is TGTGCCAGCAGCGTAGCGCTAAGTCGCGATTGGGGGACCCAGTACTTC. This encodes CASSVALSRDWGTQYF.

The rearrangement links TRBV28 to TRBJ1-5, with unresolved D. This CDR3 has 17 amino acids. The V end was cut by 6 bases, the J end by 2 bases, with 20 bases between. Germline CDR1 reads MDHEN; CDR2 reads SYDVKM. As DNA, the CDR3 is TGTGCCAGCAGCACTCCCGGACTCCCCGGAGGCAATCAGCCCCAGCATTTT. Residues: CASSTPGLPGGNQPQHF.

The chain links TRBV4-3 to TRBJ1-3, with D maybe TRBD1 (5 bases). The CDR3 is 17 residues long. V lost 0 bases and J 2 bases, leaving 14 bases between the germline ends. Germline loops: CDR1 LGHNA, CDR2 YSLEER. CDR3 residues: CASSQDRGGTTGNTIYF. In DNA form, the CDR3 reads TGCGCCAGCAGCCAAGATCGGGGGGGAACTACTGGAAACACCATATATTTT.

V and J are TRBV5-1 and TRBJ1-3; perhaps TRBD1 as D (6 bases). V was cut by 4 bases and J by 0 bases, with 17 bases left in between. The CDR3 totals 17 residues. The germline V gene encodes CDR1 SGHRS and CDR2 YFSETQ. The CDR3 here is CASSLGAATYSGNTIYF. CDR3 coding DNA: TGCGCCAGCAGCCTGGGGGCGGCCACTTACTCTGGAAACACCATATATTTT. Using reference TRBV5-1 and TRBJ1-3 for the parts outside the CDR3, the full variable domain is KAGVTQTPRYLIKTRGQQVTLSCSPISGHRSVSWYQQTPGQGLQFLFEYFSETQRNKGNFPGRFSGRQFSNSRSEMNVSTLELGDSALYLCASSLGAATYSGNTIYFGEGSWLTVV.

V usage is TRBV5-1 and J usage is TRBJ2-3; D gene uncertain. V was trimmed by 4 bases and J by 7 bases, leaving 16 bases between them. This CDR3 contains 14 residues. CDR1 and CDR2 from the germline V gene are SGHRS and YFSETQ. The CDR3 sequence is CASSVEGFGYTQYF. The DNA of the CDR3 is TGCGCCAGCAGCGTTGAAGGGTTCGGGTATACGCAGTATTTT. The whole variable domain, filled in from reference TRBV5-1 and TRBJ2-3, reads KAGVTQTPRYLIKTRGQQVTLSCSPISGHRSVSWYQQTPGQGLQFLFEYFSETQRNKGNFPGRFSGRQFSNSRSEMNVSTLELGDSALYLCASSVEGFGYTQYFGPGTRLTVL.

The chain is built from TRBV7-3 and TRBJ2-3, with D tentatively TRBD1 (5 bases). The germline gives CDR1 SGHTA, CDR2 FQGTGA. V was shortened by 7 bases and J by 9 bases, with 23 bases between the two germline ends. There are 15 residues in the CDR3. The CDR3 sequence is CASTPGIGVDLTQYF. As DNA, the CDR3 is TGTGCCAGCACCCCAGGGATAGGGGTAGACCTAACGCAGTATTTT.

The J gene is TRBJ2-1, the V gene TRBV4-2; 13 bases are shared with TRBD2. This CDR3 comprises 17 residues. Germline loops: CDR1 LGHNA, CDR2 YNFKEQ. The ends lost 2 bases at V and 4 bases at J; junction bases unmatched: 5. CDR3: CASSQKGGLAGYNEQFF. The CDR3 DNA is TGTGCCAGCAGCCAAAAGGGGGGACTAGCGGGGTACAATGAGCAGTTCTTC.

This chain joins TRBV4-2 and TRBJ2-1; 8 positions agree with TRBD2. CDR1 and CDR2 from the germline V gene are LGHNA and YNFKEQ. With 1 base clipped from V and 10 bases from J, the junction kept 15 bases outside the gene matches. CDR3 length: 17 residues. The CDR3 sequence: CASSQGSSGSPGGEQFF. In DNA, the CDR3 is TGTGCCAGCAGCCAAGGATCCAGCGGGAGCCCCGGGGGGGAGCAGTTCTTC.

The V call is TRBV7-6, the J call TRBJ2-3; D may be TRBD2 (6 bases). Germline values: CDR1 SGHVS, CDR2 FNYEAQ. Trimming stripped 1 base from V and 4 bases from J, with 12 bases between. This CDR3 is built from 15 residues. CDR3 in DNA: TGTGCCAGCAGCTTAGGACTAGTAGGAGCAGATACGCAGTATTTT. Translating gives CASSLGLVGADTQYF.

The chain couples TRBV5-1 to TRBJ1-4, with 8 bases fitting TRBD1. V trimming: 7 bases; J trimming: 6 bases; junction bases outside the gene matches: 8. This CDR3 has 14 amino acids. Germline-derived CDR1 and CDR2 are SGHRS and YFSETQ. Here the CDR3 DNA reads TGCGCCAGCGGGCAGGGGGCTAGGCATGAAAAACTGTTTTTT. It translates to CASGQGARHEKLFF.